Shown below are 21 T cell receptor beta chains from a single sample sequenced in a study of cytomegalovirus exposure and HLA in healthy donors. The primer mix had 60 Vbeta and 13 Jbeta primers. Assay used: immunoSEQ multiplex PCR; TCRdb lists only in-frame clones, some missing. The sample includes about 160,000 clones, around 80% of them seen just once. The source material was PBMCs. The receptors were sampled from a man aged 35 to 55 in good health and CMV-seronegative.

As for this clone: The missing conserved phenylalanine or tryptophan at the end of this CDR3 makes a read error likely. The DNA is omitted, as the CDR3 cannot be located on it reliably, and the CDR3 follows TCRdb's listing. V is TRBV5-1 and J is TRBJ2-6; TRBD2, the table's D call, was not compared with the DNA. The CDR3 spans 8 amino acids, including both terminal residues. Germline V lookup: CDR1 SGHRS, CDR2 YFSETQ. CDR3 protein: CASSLAGM.

The chain has TRBV7-2 and TRBJ2-3; 11 bases fit TRBD2. Trimming took 5 bases from V and 6 from J; bases not matched to a gene: 10. The CDR3 covers 16 residues. Germline CDR1 SGHTA, CDR2 FQGNSA. The DNA of the CDR3 is TGTGCCAGCAGCCCTCCTAGCGGGAGGTTGTTTGATACGCAGTATTTT. Its translation is CASSPPSGRLFDTQYF.

The chain employs TRBV5-4 and TRBJ2-2; TRBD1 might be the D (6 bases). The length of the CDR3 is 15 residues. Deletions cut 0 bases from V and 4 bases from J, with 10 bases between. Germline values: CDR1 SGHNT, CDR2 YYREEE (reference sequence). The CDR3: CASSLVGGATGELFF. The DNA for the CDR3 is TGTGCCAGCAGCTTGGTTGGGGGCGCCACCGGGGAGCTGTTTTTT.

This clone was counted a few times. Other DNA sequences from this sample encode an identical CDR3 as well. The genes are TRBV19 and TRBJ2-5, with 9 bases fitting TRBD1. This CDR3 contains 15 residues. After removal of 5 bases from V and 3 bases from J, the junction contained 7 bases not matched to a gene. CDR1 and CDR2 (germline): LNHDA, SQIVND (reference sequence). In DNA, the CDR3 is TGTGCCAGTAGTCTCACCGGGACAGGGAAAGAGACCCAGTACTTC. Amino acids: CASSLTGTGKETQYF.

This chain uses TRBV6-5 with TRBJ2-7; D is possibly TRBD2 (5 bases). In germline, CDR1 is MNHEY, CDR2 SVGAGI. This CDR3 spans 11 amino acids. The V gene lost 11 bases and the J gene lost 2 bases, with 10 bases spanning the gap. The CDR3 bases are TGTGCCGCGAGCGGACCCTACGAGCAGTACTTC. Amino acid sequence: CAASGPYEQYF.

The V gene is TRBV7-8, the J gene TRBJ1-5; 9 nucleotides align to TRBD1. CDR3 length: 18 residues. Germline-derived CDR1 and CDR2 are SGHVS and FQNEAQ. The junction had 10 bases not matched to a gene; V was cut back by 3 bases and J by 1 base. The CDR3 DNA follows: TGTGCCAGCAGCTTGGGGTTGACAGGGGGATTGAGCAATCAGCCCCAGCATTTT. Translation: CASSLGLTGGLSNQPQHF.

The chain employs TRBV5-6 and TRBJ2-7; the match to TRBD2 covers 7 bases. Germline-derived CDR1 and CDR2 are SGHDT and YYEEEE. This CDR3 is 16 amino acids long. Germline trimming cut 0 bases from V and 1 base from J; bases unmatched to any gene: 7. Written as DNA, the CDR3 is TGTGCCAGCAGCTTGGGATTTGGGGGGGGATCCTACGAGCAGTACTTC. Encoded protein: CASSLGFGGGSYEQYF.

The chain uses TRBV10-1 and TRBJ2-1; weak D call: TRBD2 (6 bases). V lost 6 bases and J 3 bases, leaving 9 bases between the germline ends. The V gene's germline CDR1 is WNHNN and CDR2 SYGVQD (reference sequence). The CDR3 runs to 13 residues. The chain's CDR3 is CASSRLGYNEQFF. The CDR3 DNA follows: TGCGCCAGCAGCCGACTAGGCTACAATGAGCAGTTCTTC.

This rearrangement joins TRBV11-2 to TRBJ2-1, with TRBD2 matching over 13 bases. J gave up 6 bases and V 6 bases, and 17 bases lay outside the gene matches. Germline V gene sequence: CDR1 SGHAT, CDR2 FQNNGV. The CDR3 totals 19 residues. DNA for the CDR3: TGTGCCAGCAGTAACCAACTAGCGGGAGGGTCCCTAATTGGCAATGAGCAGTTCTTC. Translation: CASSNQLAGGSLIGNEQFF.

This clone was counted only a few times. This CDR3 is also generated by other DNA sequences in the sample. The chain couples TRBV7-2 to TRBJ2-1; 7 nucleotides line up with TRBD2. The CDR3 runs 15 residues. Germline loops: CDR1 SGHTA, CDR2 FQGNSA. V dropped 4 bases and J dropped 9; count of bases not matched to a gene: 12. The CDR3 spells CASSSVGGSKVEQFF. The CDR3, as DNA: TGTGCCAGCAGCTCCGTAGGCGGGAGTAAGGTTGAGCAGTTCTTC.

The chain uses TRBV5-4 and TRBJ1-2; 7 positions match TRBD1. Germline V gives CDR1 SGHNT, CDR2 YYREEE (reference sequence). The CDR3 length is 14 residues. The V segment lost 1 base and the J segment 8 bases; nucleotides outside the gene matches: 8. The CDR3 region is CASSLRQGVRGYTF. CDR3 nucleotide sequence: TGTGCCAGCAGCTTGCGACAGGGTGTACGCGGCTACACCTTC.

The V gene is TRBV10-3, the J gene TRBJ2-7, with a weak D call TRBD2 (5 bases). CDR1 is ENHRY and CDR2 is SYGVKD in the germline V gene. This CDR3 has 15 amino acids. V dropped 0 bases and J dropped 6 bases, with 15 bases sitting between them. CDR3 bases: TGTGCCATCAGTGAGTCCTCAAATTCGGGGTCCGAGCAGTACTTC. Its translation: CAISESSNSGSEQYF.

The V gene is TRBV5-1, the J gene TRBJ2-7; possible D gene TRBD1, 6 bases. The CDR3 is made up of 15 amino acids. Germline V gene sequence: CDR1 SGHRS, CDR2 YFSETQ. V was pared by 0 bases and J by 2 bases, with 12 bases between. CDR3 amino acids: CASSLDGGPTYEQYF. The CDR3 nucleotides are TGCGCCAGCAGCTTGGATGGGGGCCCAACCTACGAGCAGTACTTC.

V gene TRBV7-8 combines with J gene TRBJ1-3; D uncertain. Per the germline V gene, CDR1 is SGHVS and CDR2 is FQNEAQ. The CDR3 sequence is 13 residues long. V dropped 4 bases and J dropped 4 bases, with 8 bases sitting between them. The DNA of the CDR3 is TGTGCCAGCAGCTCTAGACCCGGAAACACCATATATTTT. This codes for CASSSRPGNTIYF.

The V and J genes are TRBV15 and TRBJ2-5, with a tentative D call TRBD2 (6 bases). Trimming removed 5 bases from V and 5 bases from J, with 15 bases in between. The germline V gene encodes CDR1 LNHNV and CDR2 YYDKDF (reference sequence). The CDR3 has 14 residues. The CDR3 loop is CATSPLVTSETQYF. CDR3 nucleotide sequence: TGTGCCACCAGCCCTTTGGTAACTAGCGAGACCCAGTACTTC.

This clone was detected a few times. The genes are TRBV11-3 and TRBJ2-1, with TRBD1 identical over 11 bases. The CDR3 is made up of 14 amino acids. Unmatched junction bases numbered 5, after V lost 5 bases and J lost 8 bases. Germline-derived CDR1 and CDR2 are SGHNT and YENEEA. CDR3 coding DNA: TGTGCCAGCAGCGGGACAGGGGGATTCTATGAGCAGTTCTTC. This gives the protein CASSGTGGFYEQFF.

The rearrangement joins TRBV28 to TRBJ1-3, with TRBD1 identical over 7 bases. V dropped 7 bases and J dropped 2; count of bases not matched to a gene: 11. Germline V gives CDR1 MDHEN, CDR2 SYDVKM. The CDR3 loop spans 16 amino acids. The DNA of the CDR3 is TGTGCCAGCACCCTAGAACAGGGGTGGACTGGAAACACCATATATTTT. It encodes CASTLEQGWTGNTIYF.

In its sample, this clone was seen a few times. The V call is TRBV18, the J call TRBJ2-3, with unresolved D. The germline V gene encodes CDR1 KGHSH and CDR2 LQKENI. The CDR3 length is 13 residues. V lost 6 bases to trimming and J lost 4 bases, with 11 bases between them. CDR3 sequence reads: CASSRDKSDTQYF. The DNA for the CDR3 is TGTGCCAGCTCCCGCGACAAATCAGATACGCAGTATTTT.

A few counts support this clone. The chain combines TRBV7-2 with TRBJ2-7, with 10 positions matching TRBD1. Germline V lookup: CDR1 SGHTA, CDR2 FQGNSA. With V trimmed by 6 bases and J by 4 bases, 9 bases remained unmatched. CDR3 size: 15 residues. CDR3 sequence: CASSPNPGQGYEQYF. The CDR3 coding sequence is TGTGCCAGCAGTCCTAACCCGGGACAGGGGTACGAGCAGTACTTC.

This clone came up a few times. This chain joins TRBV28 and TRBJ2-7; perhaps TRBD1 as D (7 bases). Germline CDR1 MDHEN, CDR2 SYDVKM. This CDR3 has 18 amino acids. Trimming shortened V by 0 bases and J by 0 bases, and 18 bases separated the two germline ends. CDR3 nucleotides: TGTGCCAGCAGTTTATGGAGGGACAGCGGGCCGAGCTCCTACGAGCAGTACTTC. Encoded protein: CASSLWRDSGPSSYEQYF.

The rearrangement links TRBV5-1 to TRBJ1-5; D unresolved. The CDR3 contains 14 residues. Per the germline V gene, CDR1 is SGHRS and CDR2 is YFSETQ. Trimming removed 0 bases from V and 4 bases from J, with 8 bases in between. CDR3 region: CASSLGGGNQPQHF. The CDR3 nucleotides are TGCGCCAGCAGCTTGGGGGGAGGAAATCAGCCCCAGCATTTT.